The clone carrying this T cell receptor beta chain came up many times. The antigen remains unidentified. Each CDR3 protein gets one entry after TCRdb re-called the 5' RACE reads with MiXCR. This table holds hundreds of thousands of distinct CDR3 sequences, roughly 25% found once. The data belong to a study of CD8 T cells in ankylosing spondylitis. Findings of the study overall: A TCR beta motif of eight or nine highly homologous variants seemed to mark ankylosing spondylitis blood. In the blood and synovial fluid of reactive arthritis, some motif variants had been previously reported.

Specimen: blood, either unsorted or a sorted T cell fraction (not recorded which). The sequence was collected from a male donor with ankylosing spondylitis or in good health (not recorded which).

CDR3 residues: CASSQDPRNYGYTF. The CDR3 DNA is TGCGCCAGCAGCCAAGATCCCCGAAATTATGGCTACACCTTC. This sequence joins TRBV4-1 and TRBJ1-2; D is unresolved. The CDR3 totals 14 residues. V shed 0 bases and J shed 5 bases, with 10 bases lying between them. CDR1 and CDR2 (germline): MGHRA, YSYEKL.